The present T cell receptor beta chain was sequenced within a study of blood T cell repertoires in COVID-19. Study details: Whether acute or convalescent, the COVID-19 samples came from the United States, Italy and Spain. Nucleic acid was either cDNA or gDNA, and it came from T cells, B-cell-depleted T cells, or PBMCs.

Germline CDR1 and CDR2: MDHEN and SYDVKM. The CDR3 runs to 16 residues. Trimming took off 3 bases at V and 2 bases at J, with 13 bases between the two ends. In the original processing: Cell counts per sample came from amplifying reference gene primers. Here immunoSEQ multiplex PCR was the method, and the copy in TCRdb shows in-frame clones only, minus some. V and J calls and clone size come straight from that table; D and trimming were deduced from the DNA. This table has over 90,000 clones, roughly four fifths appearing once. This TCR was recovered from a man in his fifties or sixties with active or convalescent COVID-19. The sample was peripheral blood. The chain recombines TRBV28 with TRBJ1-4; maybe TRBD1 (6 bases). In nucleotides, the CDR3 is TGTGCCAGCAGTTTTGTGGGCCAGGGGACTAATGAAAAACTGTTTTTT. Encoded protein: CASSFVGQGTNEKLFF.